These 27 T cell receptor beta chains were all obtained from the same sample, sequenced in a study of blood T cell repertoires in COVID-19. The assay was immunoSEQ multiplex PCR, and TCRdb's table has in-frame clones only and misses some. Of around 60,000 clones detected, more than 70% appear once; the ten largest clones hold roughly 16%. What was sequenced was peripheral blood. These receptors all stem from a man in his 60s with COVID-19, enrolled during active disease.

J is TRBJ2-2 and V is TRBV28, with TRBD2 as a possible D gene (5 bases). The CDR3 contains 15 residues. V lost 8 bases and J lost 7, with 20 bases in between. Germline assignment: CDR1 MDHEN and CDR2 SYDVKM. CDR3 bases: TGTGCCAGCCTTCCGGCGGGTGGAGATATCGGGGAGCTGTTTTTT. Translating it yields CASLPAGGDIGELFF.

The gene calls are TRBV2 and TRBJ1-5, with D unclear. Trimming took 2 bases from V and 4 from J, leaving 12 bases between them. Germline-derived CDR1 and CDR2 are SNHLY and FYNNEI. The CDR3 length is 15 residues. The chain's CDR3 is CASSEPVRSNQPQHF. The CDR3 DNA reads TGTGCCAGCAGTGAACCAGTCAGGTCAAATCAGCCCCAGCATTTT.

This clone has only one observation. The same CDR3 also results from other DNA sequences found in this sample. The chain links TRBV18 to TRBJ2-7; the match to TRBD1 covers 12 bases. Germline CDR1 KGHSH, CDR2 LQKENI. The CDR3 consists of 15 residues. With 0 bases clipped from V and 7 bases from J, the junction kept 4 bases outside the gene matches. The CDR3 protein is CASSPPGQGAREQYF. Written as DNA, the CDR3 is TGTGCCAGCTCACCACCGGGACAGGGGGCGAGGGAGCAGTACTTC.

This chain joins TRBV2 and TRBJ2-1; no clear D gene. Germline CDR1 and CDR2: SNHLY and FYNNEI. This CDR3 is 13 amino acids long. V lost 2 bases and J 6 bases, leaving 8 bases between the germline ends. The CDR3 DNA is TGTGCCAGCAGTGAACAGGCCCTCAATGAGCAGTTCTTC. Its translation is CASSEQALNEQFF.

The rearrangement links TRBV2 to TRBJ1-5, with 9 bases lining up with TRBD1. Trimming cost V 6 bases and J 9 bases; bases outside gene matches: 6. Looked up from germline, CDR1 is SNHLY and CDR2 is FYNNEI. The CDR3 is 13 residues long. CDR3 nucleotide sequence: TGTGCCAGCAGACAGGGGGCTTTCTTGCCCCAGCATTTT. Its protein is CASRQGAFLPQHF.

This chain connects TRBV10-2 to TRBJ1-1, with TRBD1 as a possible D gene (5 bases). Germline V gives CDR1 WSHSY, CDR2 SAAADI. The CDR3 contains 11 residues. Trimming pared 6 bases from V and 3 bases from J, leaving 5 bases between. CDR3 loop: CASRQDTEAFF. CDR3 coding DNA: TGCGCCAGCAGACAGGACACTGAAGCTTTCTTT.

The V and J genes are TRBV24-1 and TRBJ2-1, with TRBD2 matching 8 bases. V shed 4 bases and J 10 bases; nucleotides not matched to a gene: 17. The CDR3 length is 17 residues. Per the germline V gene, CDR1 is KGHDR and CDR2 is SFDVKD. CDR3 region: CATSDHLAGTRGEEQFF. CDR3 in DNA: TGTGCCACCAGTGACCACTTGGCCGGGACTAGAGGGGAAGAGCAGTTCTTC.

The rearrangement links TRBV7-7 to TRBJ2-1, with 10 nucleotides matching TRBD2. This CDR3 region has 15 residues. The J segment lost 6 bases and the V segment lost 5 bases, leaving 7 bases of the junction unmatched. Germline V gene lookup returns CDR1 SSHAT and CDR2 FNYEAQ (reference sequence). CDR3 protein: CASSLLAGASNEQFF. CDR3 sequence (DNA): TGTGCCAGCAGCCTCCTAGCGGGGGCTTCCAATGAGCAGTTCTTC.

This chain links TRBV6-5 with TRBJ2-7, with TRBD2 as a possible D gene (6 bases). The length of the CDR3 is 15 residues. The germline V gene encodes CDR1 MNHEY and CDR2 SVGAGI. Trimming took off 4 bases at V and 1 base at J, with 14 bases between the two ends. CDR3 nucleotide sequence: TGTGCCAGCAGTTCTGGGACTGCCCTATCCTACGAGCAGTACTTC. Amino acid sequence: CASSSGTALSYEQYF.

This clone was observed once. The V and J genes are TRBV5-6 and TRBJ2-5; D possibly corresponds to TRBD1 (6 bases). The V end was cut by 0 bases, the J end by 0 bases, with 12 bases between. CDR1 SGHDT and CDR2 YYEEEE come from the germline V gene. The CDR3 length is 16 residues. The CDR3 spells CASSLAWAGDQETQYF. CDR3 nucleotide sequence: TGTGCCAGCAGCTTGGCCTGGGCAGGGGACCAAGAGACCCAGTACTTC. The full variable domain, in which reference TRBV5-6 and TRBJ2-5 provide the parts outside the CDR3, is DAGVTQSPTHLIKTRGQQVTLRCSPKSGHDTVSWYQQALGQGPQFIFQYYEEEERQRGNFPDRFSGHQFPNYSSELNVNALLLGDSALYLCASSLAWAGDQETQYFGPGTRLLVL.

The V call is TRBV3-1 (or the pseudogene TRBV3-2), the J call TRBJ1-5, with 8 bases aligning to TRBD1. J lost 7 bases, V lost 1 base, and 6 bases had no gene match. CDR3 length: 15 amino acids. CDR1 is LGHDT, CDR2 YNNKEL, per germline (reference sequence). The CDR3 coding sequence is TGTGCCAGCAGCCAAGGCCAAGGACAGGGCCAGCCCCAGCATTTT. Protein sequence: CASSQGQGQGQPQHF.

The chain links TRBV7-9 to TRBJ1-1, with unresolved D. The V end lost 1 base, the J end lost 5 bases, and 11 bases lay between the germline ends. The CDR3 totals 14 residues. Germline lookup yields CDR1 SEHNR and CDR2 FQNEAQ (reference sequence). CDR3: CASSLDDSRTEAFF. CDR3 nucleotide sequence: TGTGCCAGCAGCTTAGATGACTCTAGAACTGAAGCTTTCTTT.

V and J are TRBV5-4 and TRBJ2-1; 9 bases are a match to TRBD1. This CDR3 spans 15 amino acids. CDR1 and CDR2 from the germline V gene are SGHNT and YYREEE (reference sequence). Germline trimming cut 0 bases from V and 7 bases from J; bases unmatched to any gene: 5. In DNA, the CDR3 is TGTGCCAGCAGCTTGGTGGGACAGGGTAAAAATGAGCAGTTCTTC. It translates to CASSLVGQGKNEQFF. Together with reference TRBV5-4 and TRBJ2-1, the CDR3 gives the full variable domain: ETGVTQSPTHLIKTRGQQVTLRCSSQSGHNTVSWYQQALGQGPQFIFQYYREEENGRGNFPPRFSGLQFPNYSSELNVNALELDDSALYLCASSLVGQGKNEQFFGPGTRLTVL.

The V and J genes are TRBV3-1 (or the pseudogene TRBV3-2) and TRBJ1-2, with D perhaps matching TRBD1 (6 bases). V shed 0 bases and J shed 2 bases, with 13 bases lying between them. This CDR3 has 16 residues. The germline V gene encodes CDR1 LGHDT and CDR2 YNNKEL (reference sequence). In nucleotides, the CDR3 is TGTGCCAGCAGCCAAGATCTGGGAGGGGGGAACTATGGCTACACCTTC. Translated, it gives CASSQDLGGGNYGYTF.

V usage is TRBV30 and J usage is TRBJ1-1; D is unclear. Trimming cost V 4 bases and J 2 bases, with 5 bases left between them. The germline V gene has CDR1 GTSNPN and CDR2 SVGIG (reference sequence). There are 11 residues in the CDR3. CDR3 sequence: CAWTLNTEAFF. Here the CDR3 DNA reads TGTGCCTGGACACTAAACACTGAAGCTTTCTTT.

V and J are TRBV5-1 and TRBJ2-7, with D possibly being TRBD1 (6 bases). This CDR3 has 15 residues. The V gene's germline CDR1 is SGHRS and CDR2 YFSETQ. Trimming left V 4 bases short and J 0 bases short, with 14 bases between. The CDR3 DNA follows: TGCGCCAGCAGCCTCTCCGGGACACCCTCCTACGAGCAGTACTTC. As protein: CASSLSGTPSYEQYF.

The chain is built from TRBV11-2 and TRBJ2-7; 8 bases align to TRBD1. The CDR3 contains 14 residues. CDR1 and CDR2 (germline): SGHAT, FQNNGV. Trimming at V came to 0 bases and at J to 2 bases, leaving 0 bases not matched to a gene. CDR3 sequence (DNA): TGTGCCAGCAGCTTAGACAGGGGGCCCTACGAGCAGTACTTC. This encodes CASSLDRGPYEQYF. Full variable domain (remainder filled in from reference TRBV11-2 and TRBJ2-7): EAGVAQSPRYKIIEKRQSVAFWCNPISGHATLYWYQQILGQGPKLLIQFQNNGVVDDSQLPKDRFSAERLKGVDSTLKIQPAKLEDSAVYLCASSLDRGPYEQYFGPGTRLTVT.

The CDR3 DNA follows: TGTGCCAGCAGCTTATCCGCCGGGGAGCTGTTTTTT. The encoded protein is CASSLSAGELFF. The gene calls are TRBV7-9 and TRBJ2-2; D is ambiguous. Trimming cost V 2 bases and J 6 bases, with 4 bases left between them. This CDR3 is built from 12 residues. The V gene's germline CDR1 is SEHNR and CDR2 FQNEAQ (reference sequence).

This clone was detected only a few times. The DNA for the CDR3 is TGTGCCACCAGTGACTCAGAAGACAGGGCGGGCTATGGCTACACCTTC. This translates into CATSDSEDRAGYGYTF. The chain is built from TRBV24-1 and TRBJ1-2; 7 bases are a match to TRBD1. Germline V lookup: CDR1 KGHDR, CDR2 SFDVKD. The CDR3 contains 16 residues. Trimming removed 4 bases from V and 4 bases from J; junction bases left unmatched: 11.

This chain's CDR3 is CASSGQEGGVGEKLFF. Written as DNA, the CDR3 is TGTGCCAGCAGCGGCCAAGAGGGAGGGGTTGGGGAAAAACTGTTTTTT. The genes are TRBV9 and TRBJ1-4; TRBD1 is a possible D gene (5 bases). The germline gives CDR1 SGDLS, CDR2 YYNGEE. Trimming took off 3 bases at V and 8 bases at J, with 20 bases between the two ends. The CDR3 contains 16 residues.

The rearrangement links TRBV6-7 to TRBJ1-5; a possible D gene is TRBD1 (5 bases). TRBV6-7 qualifies as an ORF whose function is uncertain. Trimming shortened V by 6 bases and J by 9 bases, and 27 bases separated the two germline ends. This CDR3 region has 17 residues. CDR3 coding DNA: TGTGCCAGCAGAAAGTTAGCGGGGCTCTATCGTTTTTCGCCCCAGCATTTT. Amino acid sequence: CASRKLAGLYRFSPQHF.

V gene TRBV19 combines with J gene TRBJ2-3, with D maybe TRBD1 (7 bases). The V gene's germline CDR1 is LNHDA and CDR2 SQIVND (reference sequence). V lost 10 bases to trimming and J lost 0 bases, with 17 bases between them. CDR3 length: 15 amino acids. This chain's CDR3 is CATQGGVLSTDTQYF. In DNA form, the CDR3 reads TGTGCCACCCAGGGGGGCGTTCTGAGCACAGATACGCAGTATTTT.

A single count supports this clone. The chain links TRBV5-1 to TRBJ1-2, with TRBD1 matching over 7 bases. Germline CDR1 and CDR2: SGHRS and YFSETQ. The CDR3 has 15 amino acids. Trimming took 4 bases from V and 4 from J; bases not matched to a gene: 10. The CDR3 protein is CASSPGQFGGYGYTF. CDR3 nucleotides: TGCGCCAGCAGCCCGGGACAGTTCGGGGGCTATGGCTACACCTTC.

The V gene is TRBV9, the J gene TRBJ1-2; 11 bases are a match to TRBD1. Looked up from germline, CDR1 is SGDLS and CDR2 is YYNGEE. V gave up 7 bases and J gave up 8 bases; unmatched junction bases: 13. This CDR3 has 15 amino acids. The CDR3 DNA is TGTGCCAGCGGACCGTTCGGACAGGGGGCACGGGGCTACACCTTC. Its translation is CASGPFGQGARGYTF. Variable domain in full (rest from reference TRBV9 and TRBJ1-2): DSGVTQTPKHLITATGQRVTLRCSPRSGDLSVYWYQQSLDQGLQFLIQYYNGEERAKGNILERFSAQQFPDLHSELNLSSLELGDSALYFCASGPFGQGARGYTFGSGTRLTVV.

This sequence joins TRBV7-3 and TRBJ1-2, with D uncertain. The germline V gene has CDR1 SGHTA and CDR2 FQGTGA. This CDR3 is 13 amino acids long. The V end lost 4 bases, the J end lost 0 bases, and 6 bases lay between the germline ends. For the CDR3, the DNA is TGTGCCAGCAGCTCGGGAGCTAACTATGGCTACACCTTC. It encodes CASSSGANYGYTF.

V gene TRBV30 combines with J gene TRBJ2-2; 10 bases are shared with TRBD2. CDR1 and CDR2 (germline): GTSNPN, SVGIG (reference sequence). The ends lost 6 bases at V and 3 bases at J; junction bases unmatched: 7. The CDR3 spans 15 residues. CDR3 DNA: TGTGCCTGTGATAGCGGGGGGCTTTACACCGGGGAGCTGTTTTTT. Its translation is CACDSGGLYTGELFF.

The chain has TRBV11-1 and TRBJ2-2; maybe TRBD1 (6 bases). Trimming pared 7 bases from V and 5 bases from J, leaving 20 bases between. The germline CDR1 and CDR2 sequences are SGHAT and FQDESV (reference sequence). This CDR3 region has 16 residues. CDR3 region: CASNPSQGDGTGELFF. Written as DNA, the CDR3 is TGTGCCAGCAACCCCTCACAGGGAGATGGGACCGGGGAGCTGTTTTTT.